The clone carrying this T cell receptor beta chain was counted a few times. Its antigen is not known. A single record per CDR3 protein comes from TCRdb applying MiXCR to the reads. The profile covers about 920,000 distinct CDR3 sequences, with roughly 30% appearing a single time and around an eighth taken by the ten largest. The record originates from a study of T cell repertoires in cytomegalovirus infection. Background on the study: Carrying CMV and the relevant HLA type showed in public TCR beta signatures.

V was pared by 3 bases and J by 3 bases, with 13 bases of the junction left unmatched. The CDR3 is 18 amino acids. Germline V lookup: CDR1 MNHEY, CDR2 SMNVEV (reference sequence). Sequencing was performed on cultured CD8+ T cells from PBMCs, taken from culture after CMV antigen stimulation. The sequence derives from a human donor in good health (CMV status not recorded). Some clones in this sample may be carry-over from other donors' samples. V is TRBV27 and J is TRBJ2-4; 8 bases align to TRBD1. CDR3: CASSFLTTGVFNKNIQYF. For the CDR3, the DNA is TGTGCCAGCAGTTTCCTCACGACAGGGGTTTTTAACAAAAACATTCAGTACTTC.